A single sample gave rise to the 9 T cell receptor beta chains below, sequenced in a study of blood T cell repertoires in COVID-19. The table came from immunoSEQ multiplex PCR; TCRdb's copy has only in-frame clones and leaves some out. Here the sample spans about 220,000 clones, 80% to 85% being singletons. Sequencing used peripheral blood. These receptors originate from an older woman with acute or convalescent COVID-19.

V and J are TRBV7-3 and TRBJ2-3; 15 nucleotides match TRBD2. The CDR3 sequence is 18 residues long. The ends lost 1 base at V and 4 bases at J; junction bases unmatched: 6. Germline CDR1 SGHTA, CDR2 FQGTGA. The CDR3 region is CASSLMGLAGGSADTQYF. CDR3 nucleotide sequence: TGTGCCAGCAGCTTAATGGGACTAGCGGGGGGCTCCGCAGATACGCAGTATTTT.

CDR3 sequence reads: CASSLGDKGQPQHF. Here the CDR3 DNA reads TGCGCCAGCAGCTTAGGGGATAAAGGGCAGCCCCAGCATTTT. This chain uses TRBV5-1 with TRBJ1-5; weak D call: TRBD1 (5 bases). CDR3 size: 14 residues. Trimming pared 2 bases from V and 7 bases from J, leaving 13 bases between. Germline CDR1 reads SGHRS; CDR2 reads YFSETQ.

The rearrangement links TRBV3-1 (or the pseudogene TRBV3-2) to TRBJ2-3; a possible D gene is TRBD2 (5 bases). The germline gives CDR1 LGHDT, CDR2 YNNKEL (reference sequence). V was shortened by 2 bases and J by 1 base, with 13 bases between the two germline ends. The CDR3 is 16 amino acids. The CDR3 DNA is TGTGCCAGCAGCCAACTAACGGTGGGAGGCACAGATACGCAGTATTTT. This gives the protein CASSQLTVGGTDTQYF.

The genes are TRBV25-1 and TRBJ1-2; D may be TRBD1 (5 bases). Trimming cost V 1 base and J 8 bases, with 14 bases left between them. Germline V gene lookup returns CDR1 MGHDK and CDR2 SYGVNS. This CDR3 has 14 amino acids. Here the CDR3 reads CASSEWGGKRGYTF. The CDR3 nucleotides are TGTGCCAGCAGTGAATGGGGCGGAAAGAGGGGCTACACCTTC.

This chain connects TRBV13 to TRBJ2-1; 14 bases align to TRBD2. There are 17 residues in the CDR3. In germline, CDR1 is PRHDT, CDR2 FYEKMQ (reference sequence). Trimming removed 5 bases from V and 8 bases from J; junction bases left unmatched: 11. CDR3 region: CASSPRTSGGPFDEQFF. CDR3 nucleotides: TGTGCCAGCAGCCCCCGGACTAGCGGGGGGCCGTTCGATGAGCAGTTCTTC. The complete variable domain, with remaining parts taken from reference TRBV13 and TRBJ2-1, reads AAGVIQSPRHLIKEKRETATLKCYPIPRHDTVYWYQQGPGQDPQFLISFYEKMQSDKGSIPDRFSAQQFSDYHSELNMSSLELGDSALYFCASSPRTSGGPFDEQFFGPGTRLTVL.

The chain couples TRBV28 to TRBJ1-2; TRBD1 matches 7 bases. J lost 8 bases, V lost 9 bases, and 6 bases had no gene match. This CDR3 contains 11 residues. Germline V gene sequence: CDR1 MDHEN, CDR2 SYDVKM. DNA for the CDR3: TGTGCCAGTGCAAGGGGGCGGGGCTACACCTTC. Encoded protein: CASARGRGYTF.

The CDR3: CASSQTRYTGELFF. The CDR3 DNA reads as TGCGCCAGCAGCCAGACACGTTACACCGGGGAGCTGTTTTTT. The chain uses TRBV4-3 and TRBJ2-2; no firm D call. Germline V gene data show CDR1 as LGHNA and CDR2 as YSLEER. The CDR3 contains 14 residues. Trimming shortened V by 3 bases and J by 3 bases, and 8 bases separated the two germline ends.

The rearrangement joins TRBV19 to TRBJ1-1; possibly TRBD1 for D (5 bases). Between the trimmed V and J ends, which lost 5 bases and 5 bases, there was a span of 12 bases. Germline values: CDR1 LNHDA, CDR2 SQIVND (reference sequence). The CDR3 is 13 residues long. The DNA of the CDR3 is TGTGCCAGTAGTGTCCGGGGGGTTACTGAAGCTTTCTTT. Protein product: CASSVRGVTEAFF.

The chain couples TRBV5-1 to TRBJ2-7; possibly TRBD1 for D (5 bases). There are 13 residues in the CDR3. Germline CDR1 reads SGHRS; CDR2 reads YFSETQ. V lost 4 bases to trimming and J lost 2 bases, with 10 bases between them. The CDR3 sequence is CASSAARAYEQYF. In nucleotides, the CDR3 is TGCGCCAGCAGCGCAGCCAGGGCCTACGAGCAGTACTTC.